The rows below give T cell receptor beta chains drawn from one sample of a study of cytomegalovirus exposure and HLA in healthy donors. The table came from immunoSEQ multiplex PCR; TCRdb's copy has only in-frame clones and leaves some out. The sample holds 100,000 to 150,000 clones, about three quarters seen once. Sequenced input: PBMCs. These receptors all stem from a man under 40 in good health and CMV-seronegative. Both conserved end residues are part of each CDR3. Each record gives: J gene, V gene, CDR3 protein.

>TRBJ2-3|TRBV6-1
CASSENRARIRRTDTQYF
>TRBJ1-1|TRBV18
CASSAGENTEAFF
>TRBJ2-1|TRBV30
CAWSVGAGALNEQFF
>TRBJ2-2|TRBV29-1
CSVRGQGDTGELFF
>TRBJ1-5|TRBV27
CASSFAGDNQPQHF
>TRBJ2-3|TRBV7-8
CASSLFAETTDTQYF
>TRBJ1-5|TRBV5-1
CASSLVPYREGTGQPQHF
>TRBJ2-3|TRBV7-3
CASSSGQGPDTQYF
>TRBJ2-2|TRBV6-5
CASSSTGGNTGELFF
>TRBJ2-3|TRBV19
CATRTSGRRNTQYF